The present T cell receptor beta chain was sequenced within a study of T cells in Graves' hyperthyroidism and ophthalmopathy. This clonotype was picked up many times. The CDR3 totals 14 residues. Germline assignment: CDR1 MNHEY and CDR2 SVGEGT. Deletions cut 10 bases from V and 3 bases from J, with 16 bases between. What was amplified from RNA transcripts were TCR beta CDR3 regions. First-round RT-PCR with HTBI primers amplified the TCR CDR3 region. TCRdb re-derived calls from the multiplex PCR reads in MiXCR, one entry per CDR3 protein. The sample yields about 360,000 distinct CDR3 sequences, about 20% seen once.

Sequenced sample: blood. The clonotype comes from a woman younger than 30 with Graves' hyperthyroidism. This chain joins TRBV6-2 or TRBV6-3 and TRBJ1-5; D is possibly TRBD1 (5 bases). CDR3 amino acids: CATQRGPFNQPQHF. Here the CDR3 DNA reads TGTGCCACCCAGAGGGGCCCATTCAATCAGCCCCAGCATTTT.